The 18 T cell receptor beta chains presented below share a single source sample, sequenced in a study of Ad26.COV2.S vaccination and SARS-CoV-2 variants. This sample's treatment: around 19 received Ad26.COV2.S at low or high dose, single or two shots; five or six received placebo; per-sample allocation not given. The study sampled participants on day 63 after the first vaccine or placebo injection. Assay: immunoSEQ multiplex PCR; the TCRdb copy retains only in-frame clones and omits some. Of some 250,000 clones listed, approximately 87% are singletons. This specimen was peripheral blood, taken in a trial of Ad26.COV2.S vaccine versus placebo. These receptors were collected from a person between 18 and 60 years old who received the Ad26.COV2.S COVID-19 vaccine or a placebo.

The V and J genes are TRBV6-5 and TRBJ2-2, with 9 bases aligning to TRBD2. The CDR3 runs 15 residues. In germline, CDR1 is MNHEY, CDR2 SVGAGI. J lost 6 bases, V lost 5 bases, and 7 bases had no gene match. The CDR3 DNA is TGTGCCAGCAGTCCCCCTGGCGGGGGGGCCGGGGAGCTGTTTTTT. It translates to CASSPPGGGAGELFF.

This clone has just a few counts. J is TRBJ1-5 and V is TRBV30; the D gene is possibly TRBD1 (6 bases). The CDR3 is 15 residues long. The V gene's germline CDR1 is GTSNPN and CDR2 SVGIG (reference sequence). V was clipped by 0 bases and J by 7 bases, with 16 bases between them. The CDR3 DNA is TGTGCCTGGAGTGTATTGTCAGGGGTCAAACAGCCCCAGCATTTT. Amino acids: CAWSVLSGVKQPQHF.

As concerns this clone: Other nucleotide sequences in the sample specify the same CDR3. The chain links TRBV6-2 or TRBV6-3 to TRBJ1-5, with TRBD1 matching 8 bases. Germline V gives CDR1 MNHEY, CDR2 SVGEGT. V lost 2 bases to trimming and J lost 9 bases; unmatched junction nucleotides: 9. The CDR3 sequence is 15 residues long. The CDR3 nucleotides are TGTGCCAGCAGTTACGGTGGACAGGGCTCCGGGCCCCAGCATTTT. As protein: CASSYGGQGSGPQHF.

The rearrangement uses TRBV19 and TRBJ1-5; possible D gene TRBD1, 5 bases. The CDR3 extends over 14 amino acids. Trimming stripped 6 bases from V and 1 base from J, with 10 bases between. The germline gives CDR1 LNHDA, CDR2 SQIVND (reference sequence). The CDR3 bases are TGTGCCAGTAGCCCCAGGGAGAGCAATCAGCCCCAGCATTTT. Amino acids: CASSPRESNQPQHF.

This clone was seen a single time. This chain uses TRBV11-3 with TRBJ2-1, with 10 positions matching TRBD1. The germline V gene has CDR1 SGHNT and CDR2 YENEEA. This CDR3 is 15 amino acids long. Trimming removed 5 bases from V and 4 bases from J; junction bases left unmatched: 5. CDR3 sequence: CASSNRDRGYNEQFF. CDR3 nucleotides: TGTGCCAGCAGCAACCGGGACAGGGGTTACAATGAGCAGTTCTTC.

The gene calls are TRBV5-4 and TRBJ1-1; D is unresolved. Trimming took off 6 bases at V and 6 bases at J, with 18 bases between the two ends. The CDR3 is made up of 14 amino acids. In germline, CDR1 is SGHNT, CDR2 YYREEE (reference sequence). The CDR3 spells CASTTDLVSAEAFF. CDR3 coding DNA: TGTGCCAGCACCACCGACCTGGTTAGCGCTGAAGCTTTCTTT.

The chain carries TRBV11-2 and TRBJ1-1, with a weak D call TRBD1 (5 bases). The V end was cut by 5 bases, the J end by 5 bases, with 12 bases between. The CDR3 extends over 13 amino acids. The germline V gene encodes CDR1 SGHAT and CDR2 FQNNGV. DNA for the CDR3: TGTGCCAGCAGCCGTGGGGGTTGGACTGAAGCTTTCTTT. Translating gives CASSRGGWTEAFF.

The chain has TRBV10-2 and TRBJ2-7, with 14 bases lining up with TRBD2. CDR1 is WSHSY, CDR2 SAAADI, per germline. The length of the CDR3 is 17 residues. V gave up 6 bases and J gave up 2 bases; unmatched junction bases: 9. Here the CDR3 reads CASRLGTSGRLPYEQYF. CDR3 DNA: TGCGCCAGCAGATTAGGGACTAGCGGGAGATTACCCTACGAGCAGTACTTC.

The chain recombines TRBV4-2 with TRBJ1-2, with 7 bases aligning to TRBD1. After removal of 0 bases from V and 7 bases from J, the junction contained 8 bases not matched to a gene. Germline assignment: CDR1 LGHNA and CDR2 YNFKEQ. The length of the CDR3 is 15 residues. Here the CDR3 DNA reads TGTGCCAGCAGCCAAGATAACAGGGGACTTGGTGGCTACACCTTC. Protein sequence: CASSQDNRGLGGYTF.

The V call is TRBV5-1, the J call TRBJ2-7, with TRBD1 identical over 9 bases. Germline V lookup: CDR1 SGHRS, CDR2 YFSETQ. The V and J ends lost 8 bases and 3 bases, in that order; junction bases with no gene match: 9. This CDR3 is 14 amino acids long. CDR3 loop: CASSEGTGNYEQYF. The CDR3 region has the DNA TGCGCCAGTTCTGAGGGGACAGGGAACTACGAGCAGTACTTC.

CDR3 DNA sequence: TGTGCCAGCAGCTTAGCGAACACCCGGGGCACCTTC. Amino acids: CASSLANTRGTF. The chain couples TRBV7-9 to TRBJ1-2; D is undetermined. The CDR3 spans 12 residues. V was shortened by 0 bases and J by 13 bases, with 12 bases between the two germline ends. Germline CDR1 is SEHNR and CDR2 is FQNEAQ (reference sequence).

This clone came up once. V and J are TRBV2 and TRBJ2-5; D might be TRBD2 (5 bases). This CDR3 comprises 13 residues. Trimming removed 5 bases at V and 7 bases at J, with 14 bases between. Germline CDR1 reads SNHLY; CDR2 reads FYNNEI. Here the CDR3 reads CASSPSGEGTQYF. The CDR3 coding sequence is TGTGCCAGCAGTCCCTCCGGCGAGGGGACCCAGTACTTC.

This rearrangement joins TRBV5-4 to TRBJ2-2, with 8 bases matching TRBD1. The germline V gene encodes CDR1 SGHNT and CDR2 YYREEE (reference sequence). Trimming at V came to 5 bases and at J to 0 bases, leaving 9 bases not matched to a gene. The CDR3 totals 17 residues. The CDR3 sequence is CASSPDRVAPNTGELFF. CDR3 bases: TGTGCCAGCAGTCCGGACAGGGTCGCCCCGAACACCGGGGAGCTGTTTTTT.

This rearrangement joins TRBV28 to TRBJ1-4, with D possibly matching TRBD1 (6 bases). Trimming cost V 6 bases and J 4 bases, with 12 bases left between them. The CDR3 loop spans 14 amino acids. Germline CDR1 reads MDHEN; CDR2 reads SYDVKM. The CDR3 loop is CASSTRQVNEKLFF. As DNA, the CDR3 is TGTGCCAGCAGCACACGACAGGTTAATGAAAAACTGTTTTTT.

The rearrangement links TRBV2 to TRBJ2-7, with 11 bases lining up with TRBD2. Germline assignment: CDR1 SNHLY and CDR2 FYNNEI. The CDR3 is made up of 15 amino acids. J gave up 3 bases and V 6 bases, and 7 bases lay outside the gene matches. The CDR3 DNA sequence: TGTGCCAGCAGCGCGGGACTAGCGGTAAGCTACGAGCAGTACTTC. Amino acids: CASSAGLAVSYEQYF.

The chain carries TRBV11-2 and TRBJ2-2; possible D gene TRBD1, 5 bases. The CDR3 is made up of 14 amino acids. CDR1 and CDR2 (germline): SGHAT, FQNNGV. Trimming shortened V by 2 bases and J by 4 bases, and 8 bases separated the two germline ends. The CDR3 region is CASSLNQGTGELFF. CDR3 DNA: TGTGCCAGCAGCTTAAACCAGGGCACCGGGGAGCTGTTTTTT.

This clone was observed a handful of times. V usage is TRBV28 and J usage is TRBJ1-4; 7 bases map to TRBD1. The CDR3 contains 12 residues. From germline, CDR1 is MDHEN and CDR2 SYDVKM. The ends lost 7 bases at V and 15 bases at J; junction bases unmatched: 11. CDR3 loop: CASKIAQGRMFF. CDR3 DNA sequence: TGTGCCAGCAAGATAGCACAGGGGAGGATGTTTTTT.

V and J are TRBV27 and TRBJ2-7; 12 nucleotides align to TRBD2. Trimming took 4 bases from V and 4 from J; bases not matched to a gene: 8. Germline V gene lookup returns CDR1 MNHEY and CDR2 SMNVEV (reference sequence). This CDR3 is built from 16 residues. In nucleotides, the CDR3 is TGTGCCAGCAGTTCGCCCCAGACTAGCGGGAGTTACGAGCAGTACTTC. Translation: CASSSPQTSGSYEQYF.